Below are 17 T cell receptor beta chains sequenced from a single sample in a study of blood T cell repertoires in COVID-19. Sequencing used immunoSEQ multiplex PCR; TCRdb keeps in-frame clones, though not all of them. This table holds approximately 500,000 clones, roughly 89% found once. The specimen sequenced was peripheral blood. Receptors originate from a man aged 18 to 30 with COVID-19, enrolled during active disease.

V gene TRBV19 combines with J gene TRBJ1-6; D unclear. V lost 4 bases and J lost 3, with 10 bases in between. Looked up from germline, CDR1 is LNHDA and CDR2 is SQIVND (reference sequence). The CDR3 extends over 15 amino acids. CDR3 sequence reads: CASSTGAHYNSPLHF. The CDR3 region has the DNA TGTGCCAGTAGTACCGGTGCTCACTATAATTCACCCCTCCACTTT. Full variable domain (rest looked up from reference TRBV19 and TRBJ1-6): DGGITQSPKYLFRKEGQNVTLSCEQNLNHDAMYWYRQDPGQGLRLIYYSQIVNDFQKGDIAEGYSVSREKKESFPLTVTSAQKNPTAFYLCASSTGAHYNSPLHFGNGTRLTVT.

The chain has TRBV6-1 and TRBJ1-2, with 10 bases matching TRBD1. V lost 3 bases and J lost 8; bases outside the gene matches: 9. Germline lookup yields CDR1 MNHNS and CDR2 SASEGT. The CDR3 covers 15 residues. The CDR3 DNA sequence: TGTGCCAGCAGTGATGCCGGGACAGGGGCTGGGGGCTACACCTTC. This encodes CASSDAGTGAGGYTF.

This clone was counted only a few times. The chain couples TRBV11-2 to TRBJ1-3, with D uncertain. Germline values: CDR1 SGHAT, CDR2 FQNNGV. The CDR3 has 15 amino acids. V was clipped by 4 bases and J by 2 bases, with 12 bases between them. The CDR3 DNA sequence: TGTGCCAGCAGCTCCCTCGGGAGGGCTGGAAACACCATATATTTT. The encoded protein is CASSSLGRAGNTIYF.

The V call is TRBV2, the J call TRBJ1-2; the match to TRBD1 covers 10 bases. V was pared by 9 bases and J by 8 bases, with 12 bases of the junction left unmatched. The CDR3 consists of 14 residues. CDR1 SNHLY and CDR2 FYNNEI come from the germline V gene. CDR3 amino acids: CARERDRGFDGYTF. The CDR3, as DNA: TGTGCCAGGGAACGGGACAGGGGATTCGACGGCTACACCTTC. Combining the CDR3 with reference TRBV2 and TRBJ1-2 gives the whole variable domain EPEVTQTPSHQVTQMGQEVILRCVPISNHLYFYWYRQILGQKVEFLVSFYNNEISEKSEIFDDQFSVERPDGSNFTLKIRSTKLEDSAMYFCARERDRGFDGYTFGSGTRLTVV.

J is TRBJ1-1 and V is TRBV2; the D gene is possibly TRBD1 (6 bases). V was cut by 6 bases and J by 7 bases, with 12 bases left in between. The CDR3 runs to 12 residues. The germline V gene has CDR1 SNHLY and CDR2 FYNNEI. The CDR3 DNA reads as TGTGCCAGCAGGGTACAGGGCATTGAAGCTTTCTTT. Translated: CASRVQGIEAFF. The variable domain in full, completed from reference TRBV2 and TRBJ1-1, reads EPEVTQTPSHQVTQMGQEVILRCVPISNHLYFYWYRQILGQKVEFLVSFYNNEISEKSEIFDDQFSVERPDGSNFTLKIRSTKLEDSAMYFCASRVQGIEAFFGQGTRLTVV.

This chain joins TRBV5-6 and TRBJ2-1; possibly TRBD2 for D (6 bases). Per the germline V gene, CDR1 is SGHDT and CDR2 is YYEEEE. Trimming removed 2 bases at V and 6 bases at J, with 24 bases between. The CDR3 runs 18 residues. The CDR3 bases are TGTGCCAGCAGCTTTGAAGCGGGCAGCTCCATCCACCTCAATGAGCAGTTCTTC. Translation: CASSFEAGSSIHLNEQFF.

The V and J genes are TRBV6-5 and TRBJ2-1; TRBD2 matches 7 bases. Trimming at V came to 0 bases and at J to 12 bases, leaving 8 bases not matched to a gene. Per the germline V gene, CDR1 is MNHEY and CDR2 is SVGAGI. There are 14 residues in the CDR3. CDR3 in amino acids: CASSYSKTSLGQFF. The CDR3 DNA reads as TGTGCCAGCAGTTACTCTAAGACTAGCCTAGGGCAGTTCTTC.

The chain recombines TRBV25-1 with TRBJ1-1; D may be TRBD1 (6 bases). From germline, CDR1 is MGHDK and CDR2 SYGVNS. This CDR3 region has 13 residues. Trimming removed 4 bases at V and 6 bases at J, with 12 bases between. The DNA of the CDR3 is TGTGCCAGCAGTGTTACAGGGTACGCTGAAGCTTTCTTT. This gives the protein CASSVTGYAEAFF.

The J gene is TRBJ2-3, the V gene TRBV18, with 8 bases lining up with TRBD1. The V segment lost 6 bases and the J segment 0 bases; nucleotides outside the gene matches: 5. The CDR3 is 15 amino acids. The V gene's germline CDR1 is KGHSH and CDR2 LQKENI. The CDR3 is CASSLDRASTDTQYF. The CDR3 DNA reads as TGTGCCAGCTCCTTGGACAGGGCTAGCACAGATACGCAGTATTTT. The entire variable domain, with the rest obtained from reference TRBV18 and TRBJ2-3, is as follows: NAGVMQNPRHLVRRRGQEARLRCSPMKGHSHVYWYRQLPEEGLKFMVYLQKENIIDESGMPKERFSAEFPKEGPSILRIQQVVRGDSAAYFCASSLDRASTDTQYFGPGTRLTVL.

This clone was detected only a few times. The CDR3 here is CASSLAGTGGNSPLHF. The CDR3 DNA reads TGTGCCAGCAGCTTGGCCGGGACAGGGGGTAATTCACCCCTCCACTTT. The V call is TRBV5-4, the J call TRBJ1-6, with TRBD1 matching over 11 bases. This CDR3 region has 16 residues. Germline V gives CDR1 SGHNT, CDR2 YYREEE (reference sequence). V shed 0 bases, J shed 6 bases, and the junction held 2 bases outside the gene matches.

The V call is TRBV18, the J call TRBJ2-7, with D possibly TRBD1 on 5 matching bases. The CDR3 has 13 residues. Between the trimmed V and J ends, which lost 3 bases and 5 bases, there was a span of 11 bases. Germline V gene sequence: CDR1 KGHSH, CDR2 LQKENI. CDR3 in DNA: TGTGCCAGCTCACCCTTTCAGGGTGACGAGCAGTACTTC. Protein product: CASSPFQGDEQYF.

This chain links TRBV18 with TRBJ1-5, with 7 bases lining up with TRBD1. Unmatched junction bases numbered 5, after V lost 6 bases and J lost 6 bases. CDR3 length: 13 amino acids. In germline, CDR1 is KGHSH, CDR2 LQKENI. The CDR3 sequence: CASSSTGSQPQHF. DNA of the CDR3: TGTGCCAGCTCGTCGACAGGGTCTCAGCCCCAGCATTTT.

For this clone: This sample also contains other DNA sequences that code for the same CDR3. V usage is TRBV5-4 and J usage is TRBJ2-5; 11 bases line up with TRBD2. V was pared by 4 bases and J by 0 bases, with 2 bases of the junction left unmatched. Germline values: CDR1 SGHNT, CDR2 YYREEE (reference sequence). This CDR3 is built from 15 residues. The CDR3, as DNA: TGTGCCAGCAGCCTGGGACTAGCGGACCAAGAGACCCAGTACTTC. It translates to CASSLGLADQETQYF.

J is TRBJ1-2 and V is TRBV19, with D unresolved. Germline V gene sequence: CDR1 LNHDA, CDR2 SQIVND (reference sequence). The CDR3 consists of 14 residues. V lost 1 base, J lost 7 bases, and 13 bases lay in between. The CDR3 protein is CASSIGQVDVGYTF. The CDR3 DNA sequence: TGTGCCAGTAGTATAGGTCAGGTCGACGTTGGCTACACCTTC.

The CDR3: CASSHTGSEAFF. The DNA of the CDR3 is TGTGCCAGCAGCCACACAGGGTCTGAAGCTTTCTTT. The genes are TRBV3-1 (or the pseudogene TRBV3-2) and TRBJ1-1; the D gene is possibly TRBD1 (6 bases). Germline loops: CDR1 LGHDT, CDR2 YNNKEL (reference sequence). V dropped 3 bases and J dropped 6 bases, with 8 bases sitting between them. CDR3 size: 12 residues.

The chain is built from TRBV6-5 and TRBJ1-5; unclear D gene. Germline V gene lookup returns CDR1 MNHEY and CDR2 SVGAGI. This CDR3 is built from 14 residues. With 6 bases removed from V and 1 base from J, the gap between germline ends came to 10 bases. This CDR3 is CASSSGASNQPQHF. DNA for the CDR3: TGTGCCAGCAGCTCCGGAGCGAGCAATCAGCCCCAGCATTTT.

The J gene is TRBJ2-5, the V gene TRBV5-1; possible D gene TRBD1, 6 bases. The V gene's germline CDR1 is SGHRS and CDR2 YFSETQ. The CDR3 is 14 residues long. V lost 4 bases and J 5 bases, leaving 15 bases between the germline ends. This CDR3 reads CASSGGYQGETQYF. The CDR3 coding sequence is TGCGCCAGCAGCGGGGGCTACCAGGGGGAGACCCAGTACTTC.